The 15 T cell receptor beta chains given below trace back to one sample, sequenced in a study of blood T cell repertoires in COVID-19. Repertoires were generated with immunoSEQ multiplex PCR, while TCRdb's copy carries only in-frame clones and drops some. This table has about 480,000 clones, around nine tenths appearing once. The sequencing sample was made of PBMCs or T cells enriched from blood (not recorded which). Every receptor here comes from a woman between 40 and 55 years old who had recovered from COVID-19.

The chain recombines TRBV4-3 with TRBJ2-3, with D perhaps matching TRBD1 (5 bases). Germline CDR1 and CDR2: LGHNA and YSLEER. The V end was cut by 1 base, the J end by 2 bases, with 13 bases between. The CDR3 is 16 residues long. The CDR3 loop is CASSQGQGSLTDTQYF. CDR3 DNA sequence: TGCGCCAGCAGCCAAGGGCAGGGTTCTCTCACAGATACGCAGTATTTT.

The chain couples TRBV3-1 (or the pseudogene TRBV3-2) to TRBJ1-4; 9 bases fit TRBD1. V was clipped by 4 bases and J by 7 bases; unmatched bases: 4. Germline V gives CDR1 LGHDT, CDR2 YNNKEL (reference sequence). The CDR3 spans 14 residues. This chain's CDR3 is CASSRPDRGEKLFF. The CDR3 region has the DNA TGTGCCAGCAGCCGCCCGGACAGGGGTGAAAAACTGTTTTTT.

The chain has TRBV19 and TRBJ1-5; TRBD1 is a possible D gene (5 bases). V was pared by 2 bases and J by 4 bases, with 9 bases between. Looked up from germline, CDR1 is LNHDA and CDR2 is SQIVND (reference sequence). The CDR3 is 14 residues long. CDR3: CASSISTGNQPQHF. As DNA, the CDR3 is TGTGCCAGTAGTATATCTACAGGTAATCAGCCCCAGCATTTT.

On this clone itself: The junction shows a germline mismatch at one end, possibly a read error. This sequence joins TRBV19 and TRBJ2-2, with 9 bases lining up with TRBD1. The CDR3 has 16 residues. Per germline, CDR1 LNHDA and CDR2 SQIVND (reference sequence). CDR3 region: CASSIEGTGNSGELFF. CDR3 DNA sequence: TGTGCCAGTAGTATAGAAGGGACAGGGAACTCCGGGGAGCTGTTTTTT.

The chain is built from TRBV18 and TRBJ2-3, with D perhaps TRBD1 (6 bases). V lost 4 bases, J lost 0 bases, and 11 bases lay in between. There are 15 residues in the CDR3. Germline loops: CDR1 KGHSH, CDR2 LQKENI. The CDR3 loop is CASSRQGSSTDTQYF. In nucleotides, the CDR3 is TGTGCCAGCTCACGTCAGGGGAGCAGCACAGATACGCAGTATTTT.

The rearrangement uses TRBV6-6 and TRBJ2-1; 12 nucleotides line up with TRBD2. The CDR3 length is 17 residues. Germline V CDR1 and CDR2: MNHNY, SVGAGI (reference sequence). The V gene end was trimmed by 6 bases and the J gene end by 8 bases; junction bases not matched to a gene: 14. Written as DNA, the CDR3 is TGTGCCAGCAGCCGAAGAAGGTCGGGACTAGCGGGCGATGAGCAGTTCTTC. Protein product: CASSRRRSGLAGDEQFF.

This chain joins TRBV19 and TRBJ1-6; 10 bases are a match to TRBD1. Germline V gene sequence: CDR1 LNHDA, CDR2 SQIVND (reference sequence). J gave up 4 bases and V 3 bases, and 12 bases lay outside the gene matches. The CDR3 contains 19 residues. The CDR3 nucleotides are TGTGCCAGTAGTATGCGTTCGGGGGGGGACAGGGGATATAATTCACCCCTCCACTTT. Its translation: CASSMRSGGDRGYNSPLHF.

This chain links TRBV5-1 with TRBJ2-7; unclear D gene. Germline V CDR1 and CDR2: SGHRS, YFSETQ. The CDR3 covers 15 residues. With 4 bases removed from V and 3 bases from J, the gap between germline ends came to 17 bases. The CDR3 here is CASSPRNVEVYEQYF. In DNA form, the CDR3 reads TGCGCCAGCAGCCCGAGGAACGTAGAAGTCTACGAGCAGTACTTC. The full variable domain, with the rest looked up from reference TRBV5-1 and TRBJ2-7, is KAGVTQTPRYLIKTRGQQVTLSCSPISGHRSVSWYQQTPGQGLQFLFEYFSETQRNKGNFPGRFSGRQFSNSRSEMNVSTLELGDSALYLCASSPRNVEVYEQYFGPGTRLTVT.

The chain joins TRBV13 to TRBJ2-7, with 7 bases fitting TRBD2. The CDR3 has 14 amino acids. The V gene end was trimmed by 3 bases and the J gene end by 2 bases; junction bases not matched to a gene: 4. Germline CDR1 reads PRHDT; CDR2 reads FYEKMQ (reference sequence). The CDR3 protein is CASSFSGQTYEQYF. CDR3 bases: TGTGCCAGCAGCTTTAGCGGGCAGACCTACGAGCAGTACTTC.

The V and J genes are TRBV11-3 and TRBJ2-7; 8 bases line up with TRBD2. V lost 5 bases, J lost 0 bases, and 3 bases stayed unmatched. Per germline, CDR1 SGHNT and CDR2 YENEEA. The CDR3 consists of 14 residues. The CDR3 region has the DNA TGTGCCAGCAGCCGGGGGGGCAACTCCTACGAGCAGTACTTC. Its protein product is CASSRGGNSYEQYF.

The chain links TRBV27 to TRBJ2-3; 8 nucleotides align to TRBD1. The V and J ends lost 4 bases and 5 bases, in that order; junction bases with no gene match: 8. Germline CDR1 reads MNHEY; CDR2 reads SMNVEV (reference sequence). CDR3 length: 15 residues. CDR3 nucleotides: TGTGCCAGCAGTTCGAATCAGGGGGCTGGAGATACGCAGTATTTT. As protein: CASSSNQGAGDTQYF.

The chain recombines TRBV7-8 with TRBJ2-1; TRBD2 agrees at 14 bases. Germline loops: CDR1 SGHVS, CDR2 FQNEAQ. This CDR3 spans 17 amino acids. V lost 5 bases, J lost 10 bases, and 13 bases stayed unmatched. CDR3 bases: TGTGCCAGCAGCCCGCGACTAGCGGGAGGGCCGGAGGGAGAGCAGTTCTTC. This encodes CASSPRLAGGPEGEQFF.

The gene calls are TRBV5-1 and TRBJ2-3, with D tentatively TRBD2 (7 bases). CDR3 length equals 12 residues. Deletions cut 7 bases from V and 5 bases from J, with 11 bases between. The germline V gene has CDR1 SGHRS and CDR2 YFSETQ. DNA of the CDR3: TGCGCCAGCCTGGGGGGGCAAGATACGCAGTATTTT. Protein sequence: CASLGGQDTQYF.

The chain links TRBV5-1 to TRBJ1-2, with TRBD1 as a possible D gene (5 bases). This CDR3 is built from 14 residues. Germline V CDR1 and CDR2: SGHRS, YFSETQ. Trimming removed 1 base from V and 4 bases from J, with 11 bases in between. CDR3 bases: TGCGCCAGCAGCTTGATTCGGGGGACCTATGGCTACACCTTC. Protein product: CASSLIRGTYGYTF.

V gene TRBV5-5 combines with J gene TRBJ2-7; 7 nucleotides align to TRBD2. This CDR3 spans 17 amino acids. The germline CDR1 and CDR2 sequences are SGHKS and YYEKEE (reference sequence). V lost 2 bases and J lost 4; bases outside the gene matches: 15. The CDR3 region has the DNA TGTGCCAGCAGCTTCGAGGTCTGGCGGGAGATAAGGTACGAGCAGTACTTC. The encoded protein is CASSFEVWREIRYEQYF.